This T cell receptor beta chain appears in the sequencing data of a study of tumor-infiltrating lymphocytes in primary liver carcinoma. Study as a whole: The patients had histopathologically diagnosed primary liver carcinoma, and their disease was treated by surgical resection.

This clonotype was found once. This may stem from a read error, because a much larger clone lies one nucleotide away. For blood RNA, unsorted whole blood served as the source, and germline DNA was extracted too. The CDR3 totals 14 residues. Starting material of about 480 ng total RNA yielded TCR beta cDNA via a constant-region primer. Nested multiplex PCR, run for three rounds with slightly modified ARM-PCR, yielded TCR beta libraries. Use of TRBV1-TRBV30 forward primers with a C-beta reverse primer characterized the first two PCR rounds, which lasted nine to eleven cycles each. TCRdb ran MiXCR on the multiplex PCR reads and lists one entry per CDR3 protein. The table shows about 320,000 distinct CDR3 sequences, with over 55% occurring only once.

Sequencing was performed on peripheral blood. The TCR originated in a man aged 40-49 years with primary liver carcinoma and hepatitis B virus infection. This rearrangement joins TRBV12-3 or TRBV12-4 to TRBJ1-2; TRBD1 agrees at 11 bases. The CDR3 sequence: CASSSDRGQGGYAF. In DNA form, the CDR3 reads TGTGCCAGCAGTTCGGACAGGGGGCAGGGAGGCTACGCCTTC.